Listed below are T cell receptor beta chains from one sample, sequenced in a study of T cell repertoires in cytomegalovirus infection. These receptors are not linked to any known antigen. TCRdb ran MiXCR on the reads and lists one entry per CDR3 protein. The profile covers about 900,000 distinct CDR3 sequences, with 31% appearing a single time and around 15% taken by the ten largest. Here the sequenced sample was cultured CD8+ T cells from PBMCs, taken from culture after CMV antigen stimulation. These receptors were taken from a human donor in good health (CMV status not recorded). Some clones in this sample may be carry-over from other donors' samples. Both conserved end residues are trimmed from each CDR3.

V gene,CDR3 protein
TRBV28,ASSSQSFGELF
TRBV6-6,ASSYSTLEDEQF
TRBV15,ATSRRTEQTQY
TRBV12-3/TRBV12-4,ASSPTGSRQPQH
TRBV6-6,ASSSRDSLGGF
TRBV15,ATSPRTDADYGYT
TRBV2,ASMGRPQTQY
TRBV10-2,ASSLAGPNTDTQY
TRBV15,ATRDRGAGEQF
TRBV5-1,ASSPDAQDQPQH
TRBV4-2,ASSQEGGLLVNTQY
TRBV4-3,ASSQETGWQPQH
TRBV19,ASGNGGQYNEQF
TRBV4-1,ASSHVGAAQY
TRBV10-3,AINPGTVDGYT
TRBV6-6,ASSYPQIGGSLSGNTIY
TRBV5-4,ASSLYQGGGYGYT
TRBV7-9,ASSRAGTGAGELF
TRBV6-2/TRBV6-3,ASSRKGSYNSPLH
TRBV4-2,ASSQTGVTEAF
TRBV7-9,ASSPEGLAGAKKYFEQF
TRBV12-3/TRBV12-4,ASSLGGSGGAWETQY
TRBV7-2,ASSSGVGQPQH
TRBV2,ASSEARFTQGDQPQH
TRBV6-5,ASCTGGYGNTIY
TRBV19,ASSRHSLDLNTEAF
TRBV6-6,ASSYQDRGSSLQETQY
TRBV19,ASSPGTEIYEQY
TRBV12-5,ANLPTRASKQPQH
TRBV7-2,ASSPYTQSNQPQH
TRBV6-5,ASRGKDGTYEQY
TRBV6-1,ASRRGLDTEAF
TRBV3-1,ASSQSLAGGVTDTQY
TRBV9,ASGPSDTQY
TRBV6-2/TRBV6-3,ASSYLTRTEAF
TRBV2,ARLAGAGTGELF
TRBV4-1,ASSLTSPGTGGIPNTEAF
TRBV15,ATSRGVAYNSPLH
TRBV4-1,ASSQDRHTQSSYNSPLH
TRBV11-3,ASSLGGSEKF
TRBV5-6,ASSLAWEIGTDTQY
TRBV19,ASRETVSGANVLT
TRBV19,ASTSPGADTQY
TRBV20-1,SARISNSNQPQH
TRBV15,ATSDTGGLQETQY
TRBV18,ASSHGGYTGELF
TRBV7-9,ASSSRTSGGSSYNEQF
TRBV18,ASSLIASGPPLDEQY
TRBV18,ASSHPGKNTEAF